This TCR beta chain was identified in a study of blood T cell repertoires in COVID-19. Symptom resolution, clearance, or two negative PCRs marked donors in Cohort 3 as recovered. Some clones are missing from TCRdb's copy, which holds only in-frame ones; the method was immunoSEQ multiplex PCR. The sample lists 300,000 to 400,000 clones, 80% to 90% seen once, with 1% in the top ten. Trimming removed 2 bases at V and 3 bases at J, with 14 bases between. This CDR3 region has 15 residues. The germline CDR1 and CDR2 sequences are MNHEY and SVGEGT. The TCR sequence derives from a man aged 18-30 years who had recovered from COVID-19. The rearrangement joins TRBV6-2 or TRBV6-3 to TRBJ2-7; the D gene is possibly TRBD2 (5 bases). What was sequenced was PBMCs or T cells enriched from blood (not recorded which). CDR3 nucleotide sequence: TGTGCCAGCAGTTACCTCGAGGGTCGGAACTACGAGCAGTACTTC. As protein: CASSYLEGRNYEQYF.